A single sample gave rise to the 21 T cell receptor beta chains below, sequenced in a study of Graves' ophthalmopathy and Graves' hyperthyroidism. Beta-chain TCR CDR3 regions were amplified from RNA transcripts. The first-round RT-PCR employed HTBI primers together with the Qiagen OneStep RT-PCR kit. A multiplex PCR was then performed as the second round. TCRdb analysed the multiplex PCR reads with MiXCR anew, one entry per CDR3 protein. The sample records around 590,000 distinct CDR3 sequences, about 40% being singletons. The sequenced sample consisted of peripheral blood or thyroid tissue (not recorded which). These receptors originate from an adult man with Graves' hyperthyroidism.

In regard to this clonotype: This clone may be a read error of a much larger clone one base away. The chain carries TRBV6-1 and TRBJ1-1; D is uncertain. This CDR3 is built from 14 residues. The V gene's germline CDR1 is MNHNS and CDR2 SASEGT. The DNA of the CDR3 is TGTGCCAGCAGTGACGAGACAAAGAACACTAAAGCTTTCTTT. Translation: CASSDETKNTKAFF.

This rearrangement joins TRBV2 to TRBJ1-4; 7 bases are shared with TRBD1. Looked up from germline, CDR1 is SNHLY and CDR2 is FYNNEI. Germline trimming cut 4 bases from V and 10 bases from J; bases unmatched to any gene: 9. CDR3 length: 14 residues. The CDR3 region is CASSAGGGAGKLFF. The CDR3 nucleotides read TGTGCCAGCAGTGCAGGAGGGGGCGCGGGAAAACTGTTTTTT.

This clonotype was observed once. The chain employs TRBV7-2 and TRBJ2-3; D may match TRBD1 or TRBD2 (6 bases each). There are 15 residues in the CDR3. The germline V and J ends were trimmed by 2 bases and 3 bases, with 12 bases remaining between them. Germline CDR1 reads SGHTA; CDR2 reads FQGNSA. CDR3 protein: CASSLSQGGTDTQYF. For the CDR3, the DNA is TGTGCCAGCAGCTTATCACAGGGAGGTACAGATACGCAGTATTTT.

The chain uses TRBV12-3 or TRBV12-4 and TRBJ2-7; a weak D match, TRBD2 (6 bases). The V end was cut by 6 bases, the J end by 4 bases, with 25 bases between. The CDR3 runs 17 residues. This chain's CDR3 is CASSQTGLSIYAYEQYF. CDR3 nucleotides: TGTGCCAGCAGCCAAACGGGACTTTCTATTTACGCGTACGAGCAGTACTTC.

A word on this clonotype: One junction end disagrees with the germline gene, perhaps due to a read error. The chain is built from TRBV10-2 and TRBJ2-7; 8 bases are shared with TRBD2. Germline V CDR1 and CDR2: WSHSY, SAAADI. The CDR3 covers 16 residues. The CDR3 DNA is TGTGCCAGCAGCCATTCAACAGCGGGGGTTCGGGGTGAGCAGTACTTC. This translates into CASSHSTAGVRGEQYF.

This clonotype was recorded many times. This chain joins TRBV7-6 and TRBJ1-1; 9 bases match TRBD1. The CDR3 extends over 16 amino acids. Looked up from germline, CDR1 is SGHVS and CDR2 is FNYEAQ. Unmatched junction bases numbered 13, after V lost 5 bases and J lost 6 bases. CDR3 in amino acids: CASSPTRTGVSAEAFF. In nucleotides, the CDR3 is TGTGCCAGCAGCCCTACCCGGACAGGGGTTAGCGCTGAAGCTTTCTTT.

J is TRBJ2-1 and V is TRBV7-8; the match to TRBD2 covers 13 bases. Germline V gives CDR1 SGHVS, CDR2 FQNEAQ. With V trimmed by 2 bases and J by 8 bases, 12 bases remained unmatched. The CDR3 spans 18 residues. This CDR3 reads CASSLLHFTSGGGDEQFF. The CDR3 region has the DNA TGTGCCAGCAGCTTACTTCACTTTACTAGCGGGGGGGGGGATGAGCAGTTCTTC.

J is TRBJ2-1 and V is TRBV24-1, with 11 bases that match TRBD2. The ends lost 0 bases at V and 8 bases at J; junction bases unmatched: 5. Germline V CDR1 and CDR2: KGHDR, SFDVKD. The length of the CDR3 is 16 residues. The CDR3 nucleotides read TGTGCCACCAGTGATTTGTCGACTAGCGGGAATGATGAGCAGTTCTTC. Translated: CATSDLSTSGNDEQFF.

This clonotype appeared many times. The rearrangement links TRBV5-1 to TRBJ1-5; D unresolved. The CDR3 runs to 15 residues. Deletions cut 0 bases from V and 3 bases from J, with 10 bases between. CDR1 SGHRS and CDR2 YFSETQ come from the germline V gene. The CDR3 sequence: CASSLAGRNNQPQHF. CDR3 in DNA: TGCGCCAGCAGCTTGGCCGGACGGAACAATCAGCCCCAGCATTTT.

The table lists this clonotype with many counts. V is TRBV29-1 and J is TRBJ1-1; 8 bases are a match to TRBD1. J was trimmed by 11 bases and V by 6 bases; bases with no gene match: 14. The V gene's germline CDR1 is SQVTM and CDR2 ANQGSEA. CDR3 length equals 13 residues. This CDR3 reads CSVSSGGALMAFF. The CDR3 DNA reads TGCAGCGTCTCCTCAGGGGGCGCTTTGATGGCTTTCTTT.

This clonotype was found many times. The chain uses TRBV13 and TRBJ1-4; D remains ambiguous. This CDR3 spans 14 amino acids. Deletions cut 1 base from V and 3 bases from J, with 6 bases between. Germline V gene sequence: CDR1 PRHDT, CDR2 FYEKMQ (reference sequence). CDR3 nucleotides: TGTGCCAGCAGCTTAGCGTGGTCTAATGAAAAACTGTTTTTT. It specifies CASSLAWSNEKLFF.

The V call is TRBV28, the J call TRBJ2-2; D unresolved. The V end was cut by 6 bases, the J end by 7 bases, with 15 bases between. CDR3 size: 14 residues. Germline V lookup: CDR1 MDHEN, CDR2 SYDVKM. DNA for the CDR3: TGTGCCAGCAGCCCCGGGTCACGGAACGGGGAGCTGTTTTTT. This encodes CASSPGSRNGELFF.

V and J are TRBV7-3 and TRBJ2-5, with 10 bases lining up with TRBD1. Germline V gives CDR1 SGHTA, CDR2 FQGTGA. The CDR3 contains 15 residues. V lost 3 bases, J lost 3 bases, and 4 bases stayed unmatched. CDR3 sequence: CASSFRDRGKETQYF. CDR3 DNA sequence: TGTGCCAGCAGCTTCCGGGACAGGGGAAAAGAGACCCAGTACTTC.

This clonotype was recorded only once. This sequence may be a read error, since a much larger clone differs from it by one base. The genes are TRBV9 and TRBJ2-5, with TRBD2 matching 8 bases. After removal of 0 bases from V and 7 bases from J, the junction contained 11 bases not matched to a gene. Germline values: CDR1 SGDLS, CDR2 YYNGEE. The CDR3 totals 16 residues. The CDR3 bases are TGTGCCAGCAGCGTAGGTCAACTAGCGGAAAGGGGGACCCAGTACTTC. It encodes CASSVGQLAERGTQYF.

Ten or more counts support this clonotype. The chain couples TRBV11-3 to TRBJ1-1; possibly TRBD1 for D (5 bases). CDR3 length equals 17 residues. Germline V gene lookup returns CDR1 SGHNT and CDR2 YENEEA. The V end lost 0 bases, the J end lost 1 base, and 15 bases lay between the germline ends. The CDR3: CASSLEPPEGPNTEAFF. The CDR3 DNA reads as TGTGCCAGCAGCTTAGAGCCACCGGAGGGGCCGAACACTGAAGCTTTCTTT. Full variable domain (outside the CDR3, taken from reference TRBV11-3 and TRBJ1-1): EAGVVQSPRYKIIEKKQPVAFWCNPISGHNTLYWYLQNLGQGPELLIRYENEEAVDDSQLPKDRFSAERLKGVDSTLKIQPAELGDSAVYLCASSLEPPEGPNTEAFFGQGTRLTVV.

The chain uses TRBV12-3 or TRBV12-4 and TRBJ2-7; 9 nucleotides agree with TRBD1. The end of the DNA aligns better with TRBJ2-1, so the J call may be wrong. The CDR3 is 18 residues long. In nucleotides, the CDR3 is TGTGCCAGCAGTCGTCACCCATTCCGGGACAGGGCTAAGGATGAGCAGTTCTTC. Its translation: CASSRHPFRDRAKDEQFF.

To note about this clonotype: Germline is not matched at one junction end, which may reflect a read error. The J gene is TRBJ2-2, the V gene TRBV9; D ambiguous. Germline values: CDR1 SGDLS, CDR2 YYNGEE. The CDR3 totals 18 residues. CDR3 loop: CAGSQGLGRKANTGELFF. In DNA form, the CDR3 reads TGTGCCGGCAGCCAAGGGTTGGGCAGGAAAGCGAACACCGGGGAGCTGTTTTTT.

This clonotype was seen a handful of times. The gene calls are TRBV10-3 and TRBJ1-1; D gene ambiguous. Between the trimmed V and J ends, which lost 10 bases and 5 bases, there was a span of 23 bases. Germline lookup yields CDR1 ENHRY and CDR2 SYGVKD. The CDR3 runs 15 residues. CDR3 in DNA: TGTGCCAGCACAACACTTTTGCCGGCGGAAACTGAAGCTTTCTTT. Translating gives CASTTLLPAETEAFF.

This clonotype was detected a few times. The rearrangement joins TRBV3-1 to TRBJ2-2; 12 bases are a match to TRBD2. This CDR3 has 15 amino acids. V gave up 4 bases and J gave up 7 bases; unmatched junction bases: 4. Germline V lookup: CDR1 LGHDT, CDR2 YNNKEL (reference sequence). This chain's CDR3 is CASSPRLAGVGELFF. CDR3 coding DNA: TGTGCCAGCAGCCCAAGACTAGCGGGAGTCGGGGAGCTGTTTTTT.

V gene TRBV19 combines with J gene TRBJ1-1, with D perhaps matching TRBD1 (6 bases). CDR1 and CDR2 (germline): LNHDA, SQIVND (reference sequence). The CDR3 is 18 amino acids. The V end was cut by 6 bases, the J end by 0 bases, with 23 bases between. The CDR3 coding sequence is TGTGCCAGTAGGATAAAGACAGGTACTAGTGGCATGAACACTGAAGCTTTCTTT. This translates into CASRIKTGTSGMNTEAFF. Looking up the rest from reference TRBV19 and TRBJ1-1 gives the full variable domain: DGGITQSPKYLFRKEGQNVTLSCEQNLNHDAMYWYRQDPGQGLRLIYYSQIVNDFQKGDIAEGYSVSREKKESFPLTVTSAQKNPTAFYLCASRIKTGTSGMNTEAFFGQGTRLTVV.

J is TRBJ1-2 and V is TRBV12-3 or TRBV12-4; perhaps TRBD1 as D (6 bases). The V gene lost 7 bases and the J gene lost 12 bases, with 18 bases spanning the gap. This CDR3 comprises 12 residues. The CDR3 coding sequence is TGTGCCAGCACGGAGGGGATGGGGGGCCACACCTTC. Translation: CASTEGMGGHTF.